This T cell receptor beta chain is drawn from a study of blood T cell repertoires in COVID-19 (dated by TCRdb to between 2020 and 2021). Describing the broader study: Collaborator samples came from the United States, Italy and Spain and covered acute and convalescent phases of COVID-19. Where HLA class I and class II types were available, the types were taken from metadata supplied by the sample provider, not from assay-based typing. Samples were obtained from the ongoing ImmuneRACE study (first 160 participants) and from 950 to 1,500 subjects provided by 6 global collaborators. The repertoires were released in a freely available public database intended as a resource for research on the immune response to SARS-CoV-2. The material from the prospective study consisted of cDNA or gDNA derived from T cells, B-cell-depleted T cells, or PBMCs. A de-identified subject ID, COVID-19 status, age in years and sex were almost always included in the sample metadata. Deeply sampled blood TCRbeta repertoires from subjects exposed to, actively infected with, or recovered from COVID-19 were included in the dataset. Here is what the overall study found, with its caveats: Clinical and demographic metadata were provided uncurated, with the amount varying by source and participant.

Concerning this clone: Its antigen target is currently unknown. Base qualities were left out, and no much larger clone turns up one base away.

Participants in the prospective study were aged roughly 18 to 89 years, lived in under 30 United States geographic areas, and enrolled through a virtual design. To assign participants to cohorts, the prospective study relied on clinical history that participants themselves reported in a screening survey and a study questionnaire. In the prospective study, whole blood, serum and a nasopharyngeal or oropharyngeal swab were collected from each participant by mobile phlebotomists. Over a 2-month period, participants in the prospective study had the option of providing additional blood draws and questionnaires. Before DNA extraction, prospective study blood samples were shipped either frozen or at room temperature. TCRbeta CDR3 regions were amplified from genomic DNA by means of the immunoSEQ Assay, a bias-controlled multiplex PCR. In the original analysis: Nucleated cell counts per sample were estimated from amplification of reference gene primers within the assay. To quantify the absolute abundance of each unique TCRbeta CDR3 rearrangement, sequence reads were collapsed and filtered. For each sample, productive Simpson clonality was calculated as the square root of Simpson's diversity index across productive rearrangements. The source is immuneACCESS, and TCRdb retained only in-frame sequences with V and J called. Part of the clones is not carried over; for the studies checked, unresolved V genes explain less than half of this, and the remainder is unexplained. V and J calls and clone size are as listed in that table; D and trimming were resolved from the DNA. This sample comprises some 210,000 clones, roughly 87% of them detected only once. Of the sample, around 10% falls within the top ten clones.

Taken from the germline V gene (reference sequence), the CDR1 and CDR2 loops are SEHNR and FQNEAQ. V gives up 5 bases and J gives up 2 bases, and the segment between their germline ends measures 12 bases. Inclusive of the bounding cysteine and phenylalanine, the CDR3 is 15 residues long. Only the CDR3 DNA is retained, 45 bases long and in frame from the first base. The receptor was isolated from a man aged 18 to 29 with acute COVID-19. Recombination linked TRBV7-9 to TRBJ1-4; a tentative D match to TRBD1 spans 5 bases. What was sequenced was PBMCs or T cells enriched from blood (not recorded which). The CDR3 region has the sequence CASSRPGGTNEKLFF. The DNA sequence reads TGTGCCAGCAGCCGCCCCGGGGGGACTAATGAAAAACTGTTTTTT.